These 7 T cell receptor beta chains were sequenced from one sample in a study of spatial heterogeneity in lung cancer. General study points: Counts of expanded alpha and beta TCRs within tumors tracked the tumor nonsynonymous mutation count.

Their antigens are not known. Time point noted: sample taken at primary tumor resection. TCRdb re-derived calls from the 5' RACE reads in MiXCR, one entry per CDR3 protein. Seen here are 4,500 to 6,000 distinct CDR3 sequences, roughly 5% observed once, and the top ten hold around 25%. The sample in question was lung tumor tissue, obtained at surgery. These receptor sequences come from a male donor with early-stage non-small cell lung cancer.

By sample share, this clonotype is medium-sized. Because the library targeted alpha chains, this beta chain is an off-target read whose size means little. The rearrangement uses TRBV19 and TRBJ2-7; no firm D call. Trimming cost V 3 bases and J 5 bases, with 14 bases left between them. The CDR3 totals 14 residues. The germline V gene has CDR1 LNHDA and CDR2 SQIVND (reference sequence). Here the CDR3 reads CASSIEAAANEQYF. The CDR3 DNA is TGTGCCAGTAGTATCGAGGCAGCCGCAAACGAGCAGTACTTC.

This clonotype has a count of ten or more. This beta chain turned up in a library designed for alpha chains; as an off-target read, its abundance says little. The chain carries TRBV10-3 and TRBJ1-3; D is undetermined. The germline CDR1 and CDR2 sequences are ENHRY and SYGVKD. Trimming stripped 5 bases from V and 2 bases from J, with 16 bases between. There are 16 residues in the CDR3. The CDR3 reads CAISPGSGGTGNTIYF. The CDR3 nucleotides read TGTGCCATCAGTCCGGGATCGGGAGGCACTGGAAACACCATATATTTT.

The sample holds a few counts of this clonotype. This beta chain was picked up by a library intended for alpha chains and is off target, so its count carries little meaning. The V call is TRBV20-1, the J call TRBJ1-6, with TRBD1 identical over 9 bases. The V segment lost 5 bases and the J segment 5 bases; nucleotides outside the gene matches: 4. The germline CDR1 and CDR2 sequences are DFQATT and SNEGSKA (reference sequence). This CDR3 region has 14 residues. The CDR3 loop is CSAGTGLDNSPLHF. The CDR3 DNA reads TGCAGTGCTGGGACAGGGCTGGATAATTCACCCCTCCACTTT.

As regards this clonotype: As an off-target read in a library built for alpha chains, this beta chain has a frequency of little significance. The chain employs TRBV7-2 and TRBJ2-7; weak D call: TRBD1 (5 bases). Germline CDR1 is SGHTA and CDR2 is FQGNSA. The CDR3 is made up of 15 amino acids. V shed 5 bases and J shed 0 bases, with 14 bases lying between them. As DNA, the CDR3 is TGTGCCAGCAGCCCCCTCCGGACAAGCTCCTACGAGCAGTACTTC. This codes for CASSPLRTSSYEQYF.

In this sample, this clonotype turned up many times. A library prepared for alpha chains yielded this beta chain as an off-target read; its size is of little meaning. The chain employs TRBV29-1 and TRBJ1-1, with D hard to call. Germline lookup yields CDR1 SQVTM and CDR2 ANQGSEA. CDR3 length equals 13 residues. V was pared by 5 bases and J by 0 bases, with 10 bases between. Here the CDR3 DNA reads TGCAGCGTTTCCCGGCTCCTGAACACTGAAGCTTTCTTT. Translated: CSVSRLLNTEAFF.

By its share, this clonotype is large (0.1 to 1%). The library was designed around alpha chains, so this beta chain is a stray read whose abundance carries little weight. The genes are TRBV3-1 and TRBJ1-2, with 12 bases lining up with TRBD1. V shed 3 bases and J 5 bases; nucleotides not matched to a gene: 13. The CDR3 contains 18 residues. CDR1 and CDR2 (germline): LGHDT, YNNKEL (reference sequence). CDR3 residues: CASSHSGTGGDLSYGYTF. As DNA, the CDR3 is TGTGCCAGCAGCCATTCCGGGACAGGGGGCGATTTGTCGTATGGCTACACCTTC.

This clonotype has a count of ten or more. This beta chain is a stray sequence in a library constructed for alpha chains; its clone size is not meaningful. This sequence joins TRBV6-2 or TRBV6-3 and TRBJ1-1, with D perhaps TRBD1 (6 bases). Germline-derived CDR1 and CDR2 are MNHEY and SVGEGT. Trimming removed 2 bases at V and 5 bases at J, with 18 bases between. This CDR3 region has 16 residues. CDR3 sequence: CASSYGRGHGPTEAFF. The CDR3, as DNA: TGTGCCAGCAGTTACGGGCGGGGGCATGGTCCAACTGAAGCTTTCTTT.